The present T cell receptor (beta chain) was sequenced within a study of blood T cell repertoires in COVID-19. Study summary: Donors in the United States, Italy and Spain gave samples during acute or convalescent COVID-19. Sources were T cells, B-cell-depleted T cells, or PBMCs; the material itself was cDNA or gDNA.

Authors' methods: Researchers report that nucleated cell counts were estimated from reference gene primer amplification. TCRdb's copy holds only in-frame clones and misses some; the assay was immunoSEQ multiplex PCR. V and J calls and clone size are given by that table; D and trimming were obtained from the DNA. This table has just over 95,000 clones, around 81% appearing once. Per the germline V gene, CDR1 is MNHEY and CDR2 is SVGAGI. The germline V and J ends were trimmed by 0 bases and 3 bases, with 8 bases remaining between them. The CDR3 is made up of 14 amino acids. The sequence was collected from a man in his sixties with acute or convalescent COVID-19. The chain carries TRBV6-5 and TRBJ1-1; D gene unclear. The material sequenced was peripheral blood. CDR3 nucleotides: TGTGCCAGCAGTTACTCGACATGGGACACTGAAGCTTTCTTT. This codes for CASSYSTWDTEAFF.